The present TCR beta chain was sequenced within a study of T-cell reconstitution after alpha-beta-depleted transplantation in children. The germline CDR1 and CDR2 sequences are SGHTA and FQGNSA. Trimming left V 1 base short and J 7 bases short, with 11 bases between. The CDR3 has 14 amino acids. This clonotype was detected ten times or more. Using unique molecular identifiers, the investigators prepared the TCRbeta library. MiXCR, applied by TCRdb to the PCR reads, yields one record per CDR3 protein. Of over 70,000 distinct CDR3 sequences listed, about 12% were seen once; the top ten hold approximately 15%.

The source material was PBMCs from the stem cell graft donor, sampled from the stem cell graft. The chain links TRBV7-2 to TRBJ2-1; D is possibly TRBD1 (6 bases). This receptor was identified in a human donor who donated a stem cell graft to a child with inherited bone marrow failure. The CDR3: CASSLELGGNEQFF. The CDR3 bases are TGTGCCAGCAGCTTAGAGTTAGGGGGAAATGAGCAGTTCTTC.